The 8 T cell receptor beta chains listed next were all sequenced from one sample in a study of blood T cell repertoires in COVID-19. Using immunoSEQ multiplex PCR, the repertoire was profiled, and TCRdb retains in-frame clones only, with some absent. The profile shows some 80,000 clones, about 89% of them singletons. Material: peripheral blood. The source is a man aged 45-65 years with active or convalescent COVID-19.

The chain combines TRBV4-2 with TRBJ1-5; D gene uncertain. The CDR3 extends over 16 amino acids. V shed 0 bases and J shed 2 bases, with 11 bases lying between them. Germline values: CDR1 LGHNA, CDR2 YNFKEQ. CDR3: CASSQEATVGNQPQHF. In DNA form, the CDR3 reads TGTGCCAGCAGCCAAGAAGCCACAGTGGGCAATCAGCCCCAGCATTTT.

The chain is built from TRBV5-1 and TRBJ2-3; D perhaps matches TRBD2 (5 bases). Germline assignment: CDR1 SGHRS and CDR2 YFSETQ. This CDR3 is 14 amino acids long. Deletions cut 4 bases from V and 3 bases from J, with 12 bases between. CDR3 protein: CASSGGASTDTQYF. CDR3 in DNA: TGCGCCAGCAGCGGAGGAGCTTCGACAGATACGCAGTATTTT.

In its sample, this clone was seen once. CDR3 loop: CASSLRRGNQPQHF. The CDR3 DNA is TGTGCCAGCAGCTTAAGGAGAGGCAATCAGCCCCAGCATTTT. V is TRBV11-2 and J is TRBJ1-5; no reliable D call. Germline CDR1 reads SGHAT; CDR2 reads FQNNGV. This CDR3 comprises 14 residues. Trimming removed 2 bases from V and 2 bases from J, with 7 bases in between.

The rearrangement joins TRBV2 to TRBJ1-6, with D hard to call. The CDR3 contains 13 residues. Deletions cut 3 bases from V and 7 bases from J, with 7 bases between. Germline V gene lookup returns CDR1 SNHLY and CDR2 FYNNEI. The CDR3 spells CASSEQVNSPLHF. The CDR3 DNA reads as TGTGCCAGCAGTGAGCAGGTGAATTCACCCCTCCACTTT.

Here the CDR3 reads CASSLLAGGQGEQFF. CDR3 DNA sequence: TGTGCCAGCAGTTTACTAGCGGGGGGGCAGGGTGAGCAGTTCTTC. The chain carries TRBV2 and TRBJ2-1; TRBD2 agrees at 13 bases. Germline CDR1 reads SNHLY; CDR2 reads FYNNEI. This CDR3 contains 15 residues. J was trimmed by 9 bases and V by 5 bases; bases with no gene match: 7.

This clone was counted only a few times. This sample includes further DNA sequences coding for the same CDR3. The chain links TRBV28 to TRBJ2-7, with D possibly TRBD2 on 7 matching bases. The CDR3 runs 15 residues. V lost 2 bases and J 3 bases, leaving 14 bases between the germline ends. Germline V gene lookup returns CDR1 MDHEN and CDR2 SYDVKM. This CDR3 reads CASSLGGGASYEQYV. The CDR3 coding sequence is TGTGCCAGCAGTTTAGGCGGGGGCGCGAGCTACGAGCAGTACGTC.

The genes are TRBV5-8 and TRBJ1-5; 10 positions match TRBD1. Germline V gives CDR1 SGHTS, CDR2 YDEGEE. With 4 bases clipped from V and 6 bases from J, the junction kept 4 bases outside the gene matches. This CDR3 region has 14 residues. CDR3 DNA sequence: TGTGCCAGCAGCAGGGACAGGGGAGGTCAGCCCCAGCATTTT. Its protein is CASSRDRGGQPQHF.

The rearrangement uses TRBV19 and TRBJ1-2; perhaps TRBD1 as D (5 bases). Trimming cost V 5 bases and J 3 bases, with 16 bases left between them. CDR3 length: 15 residues. Looked up from germline, CDR1 is LNHDA and CDR2 is SQIVND (reference sequence). For the CDR3, the DNA is TGTGCCAGTAGTGGAGAGGACAAAAAAGACTATGGCTACACCTTC. The encoded protein is CASSGEDKKDYGYTF.